A single sample is the source of the 20 T cell receptor beta chains below, sequenced in a study of T cells in Graves' hyperthyroidism and ophthalmopathy. RNA transcripts were the template for amplifying TCR beta CDR3 regions. During a first-round RT-PCR of the TCR CDR3, the HTBI primer set was used. TCRdb recomputed calls from the multiplex PCR reads with MiXCR, one row per CDR3 protein. The table records fewer than 550,000 distinct CDR3 sequences, about 15% of them present only once. Sequencing was performed on blood. The receptors derive from a young woman with Graves' hyperthyroidism.

The chain recombines TRBV2 with TRBJ2-1; 9 positions agree with TRBD2. The CDR3 length is 18 residues. The germline gives CDR1 SNHLY, CDR2 FYNNEI. J was trimmed by 1 base and V by 6 bases; bases with no gene match: 13. CDR3 protein: CASSGGASGARSYNEQFF. In DNA form, the CDR3 reads TGTGCCAGCAGCGGGGGGGCTAGCGGGGCGCGGTCCTACAATGAGCAGTTCTTC.

There are a few counts of this clonotype. The chain employs TRBV10-3 and TRBJ2-3; TRBD2 matches 12 bases. The V segment lost 7 bases and the J segment 4 bases; nucleotides outside the gene matches: 6. The CDR3 has 15 residues. The V gene's germline CDR1 is ENHRY and CDR2 SYGVKD. Here the CDR3 reads CAIIRTSGAPDTQYF. The CDR3 nucleotides read TGTGCCATCATTCGGACTAGCGGGGCACCAGATACGCAGTATTTT.

This clonotype showed up many times. A read error may produce the germline difference seen at one junction end. The chain uses TRBV13 and TRBJ2-1, with 9 bases identical to TRBD2. CDR1 and CDR2 (germline): PRHDT, FYEKMQ (reference sequence). This CDR3 contains 17 residues. The CDR3, as DNA: TGTGCCAGCAGTTTAGGATTAGCGGGAGCCCATGGGAATGAGCAGTTCTTC. Translating gives CASSLGLAGAHGNEQFF.

The chain has TRBV6-5 and TRBJ1-3; no definite D call. CDR1 MNHEY and CDR2 SVGAGI come from the germline V gene. The CDR3 contains 15 residues. V lost 2 bases and J lost 0, with 8 bases in between. CDR3 DNA sequence: TGTGCCAGCAGTTACACATCATTCTCTGGAAACACCATATATTTT. It is translated as CASSYTSFSGNTIYF.

This clonotype came up many times. The J gene is TRBJ2-1, the V gene TRBV20-1; TRBD2 matches 13 bases. CDR3 length equals 17 residues. Germline CDR1 DFQATT, CDR2 SNEGSKA (reference sequence). Trimming took 3 bases from V and 0 from J; bases not matched to a gene: 5. The CDR3 sequence: CSARTSGRWSSYNEQFF. Written as DNA, the CDR3 is TGCAGTGCTAGGACTAGCGGGAGGTGGAGCTCCTACAATGAGCAGTTCTTC.

This chain links TRBV19 with TRBJ2-1; 12 positions agree with TRBD2. Germline V gene lookup returns CDR1 LNHDA and CDR2 SQIVND (reference sequence). With V trimmed by 4 bases and J by 2 bases, 9 bases remained unmatched. The CDR3 covers 18 residues. The CDR3, as DNA: TGTGCCAGTAGTAAAACCGGGACTAGCGGGCTGACCTACAATGAGCAGTTCTTC. Its translation: CASSKTGTSGLTYNEQFF.

This clonotype occurred many times. This chain links TRBV28 with TRBJ2-2, with D uncertain. The CDR3 spans 13 residues. Germline V gene lookup returns CDR1 MDHEN and CDR2 SYDVKM. Deletions cut 7 bases from V and 1 base from J, with 7 bases between. The CDR3 sequence is CASKPGNTGELFF. CDR3 bases: TGTGCCAGCAAGCCAGGGAACACCGGGGAGCTGTTTTTT. The variable domain in full, completed from reference TRBV28 and TRBJ2-2, reads DVKVTQSSRYLVKRTGEKVFLECVQDMDHENMFWYRQDPGLGLRLIYFSYDVKMKEKGDIPEGYSVSREKKERFSLILESASTNQTSMYLCASKPGNTGELFFGEGSRLTVL.

V gene TRBV27 combines with J gene TRBJ2-5, with a weak D call TRBD1 (7 bases). The CDR3 sequence is 13 residues long. Looked up from germline, CDR1 is MNHEY and CDR2 is SMNVEV (reference sequence). V dropped 8 bases and J dropped 10 bases, with 20 bases sitting between them. CDR3: CASGIGGGSLQYF. In DNA, the CDR3 is TGTGCCAGCGGTATAGGAGGGGGCTCCCTCCAGTACTTC.

This clonotype came up a few times. This chain connects TRBV5-6 to TRBJ2-1; 8 bases are a match to TRBD1. V lost 5 bases, J lost 3 bases, and 7 bases stayed unmatched. This CDR3 spans 15 amino acids. Per the germline V gene, CDR1 is SGHDT and CDR2 is YYEEEE. The CDR3 DNA reads as TGTGCCAGCAGACCACGGGACAGGATCTACAATGAGCAGTTCTTC. Translating gives CASRPRDRIYNEQFF.

This chain's CDR3 is CASSEGGRGSGNTIYF. The DNA for the CDR3 is TGTGCCAGCAGTGAAGGAGGGAGAGGCTCTGGAAACACCATATATTTT. V usage is TRBV25-1 and J usage is TRBJ1-3; D not certain. The CDR3 length is 16 residues. CDR1 and CDR2 from the germline V gene are MGHDK and SYGVNS. The V and J ends lost 2 bases and 0 bases respectively, with 11 bases between them. Based on the CDR3 plus reference TRBV25-1 and TRBJ1-3, the full variable domain is EADIYQTPRYLVIGTGKKITLECSQTMGHDKMYWYQQDPGMELHLIHYSYGVNSTEKGDLSSESTVSRIRTEHFPLTLESARPSHTSQYLCASSEGGRGSGNTIYFGEGSWLTVV.

The chain recombines TRBV11-2 with TRBJ2-7; 7 positions match TRBD1. J was trimmed by 2 bases and V by 6 bases; bases with no gene match: 7. The CDR3 runs 14 residues. CDR1 is SGHAT, CDR2 FQNNGV, per germline. DNA of the CDR3: TGTGCCAGCAGTGAGCGACAGGGACCCTACGAGCAGTACTTC. Its protein is CASSERQGPYEQYF.

Only a few counts were recorded for this clonotype. The chain links TRBV28 to TRBJ2-6; D possibly matches TRBD1 or TRBD2 (5 bases each). This CDR3 region has 16 residues. CDR1 is MDHEN, CDR2 SYDVKM, per germline. V lost 5 bases, J lost 0 bases, and 11 bases lay in between. Written as DNA, the CDR3 is TGTGCCAGCAGTCCGACGGGGCTCTCTGGGGCCAACGTCCTGACTTTC. It codes for CASSPTGLSGANVLTF.

This clonotype was observed at least ten times. The rearrangement links TRBV7-3 to TRBJ2-1, with D perhaps TRBD1 (6 bases). From germline, CDR1 is SGHTA and CDR2 FQGTGA. This CDR3 spans 15 amino acids. Trimming removed 2 bases at V and 3 bases at J, with 11 bases between. Written as DNA, the CDR3 is TGTGCCAGCAGCTTACTCCAGGGGCACTACAATGAGCAGTTCTTC. Its protein product is CASSLLQGHYNEQFF.

This clonotype was detected a few times. The rearrangement links TRBV18 to TRBJ1-2; weak D call: TRBD1 (6 bases). The CDR3 is 15 residues long. V was clipped by 2 bases and J by 6 bases, with 16 bases between them. CDR1 is KGHSH and CDR2 is LQKENI in the germline V gene. The CDR3 DNA sequence: TGTGCCAGCTCACCAATGACGGTGACAGGTGATGGCTACACCTTC. Encoded protein: CASSPMTVTGDGYTF.

This clonotype has at least ten counts. The V and J genes are TRBV2 and TRBJ2-3; TRBD2 aligns across 7 bases. The CDR3 spans 14 residues. The germline V gene has CDR1 SNHLY and CDR2 FYNNEI. V shed 10 bases and J 4 bases; nucleotides not matched to a gene: 11. The CDR3 nucleotides are TGTGCCACCTTCGGGGAGGGAGCCGCAGATACGCAGTATTTT. It codes for CATFGEGAADTQYF.

This clonotype was picked up many times. V usage is TRBV6-2 or TRBV6-3 and J usage is TRBJ1-6; D call uncertain. Trimming cost V 3 bases and J 0 bases, with 9 bases left between them. Germline V gives CDR1 MNHEY, CDR2 SVGEGT. This CDR3 is 16 amino acids long. In nucleotides, the CDR3 is TGTGCCAGCAGTTATAGGTGGAGCTCCTATAATTCACCCCTCCACTTT. Translated, it gives CASSYRWSSYNSPLHF.

This clonotype has ten or more counts. The chain links TRBV6-1 to TRBJ2-1, with 7 bases identical to TRBD2. Unmatched junction bases numbered 10, after V lost 8 bases and J lost 9 bases. CDR3 length equals 13 residues. The germline V gene has CDR1 MNHNS and CDR2 SASEGT. This CDR3 reads CASEAGPGGEQFF. The CDR3 DNA sequence: TGTGCCAGCGAGGCGGGCCCGGGGGGTGAGCAGTTCTTC.

This clonotype was detected only a few times. The gene calls are TRBV5-6 and TRBJ2-4, with 8 bases fitting TRBD1. CDR1 and CDR2 (germline): SGHDT, YYEEEE. The CDR3 sequence is 14 residues long. The V gene end was trimmed by 3 bases and the J gene end by 4 bases; junction bases not matched to a gene: 3. CDR3 loop: CASSWTGTKNIQYF. CDR3 sequence (DNA): TGTGCCAGCAGCTGGACAGGGACTAAAAACATTCAGTACTTC.

This clonotype came up many times. V usage is TRBV20-1 and J usage is TRBJ1-2, with TRBD1 as a possible D gene (5 bases). From germline, CDR1 is DFQATT and CDR2 SNEGSKA (reference sequence). CDR3 length: 13 residues. Between the trimmed V and J ends, which lost 1 base and 6 bases, there was a span of 12 bases. The DNA of the CDR3 is TGCAGTGCTAGAGGAGGGACTGACAATGGCTACACCTTC. Translation: CSARGGTDNGYTF.

There are many counts of this clonotype. The rearrangement joins TRBV12-5 to TRBJ1-3; no reliable D call. V lost 1 base and J 7 bases, leaving 5 bases between the germline ends. Looked up from germline, CDR1 is LGHNT and CDR2 is FRNRAP. The CDR3 totals 12 residues. The CDR3 bases are TGTGCTAGTGGTTTGGGCTACAACACCATATATTTT. Translation: CASGLGYNTIYF.